The 27 T cell receptor beta chains below come from one sample, sequenced in a study of T cells expressing NK-cell markers. TCRdb processed the 5' RACE reads again and assigns one entry to each CDR3 protein, with no DNA. The record lists a few hundred thousand distinct CDR3 sequences, of which the ten most abundant hold 3% to 4.5%. Sequencing used blood T cells: a sorted CD56 or NKG2C T cell subset, CD4+ or CD8+ T cells, or bulk PBMC T cells (not recorded which). These receptors were obtained from a young man in good health.

The J gene is TRBJ2-1, the V gene TRBV12-3 or TRBV12-4; TCRdb gives TRBD2 as the D gene, but with no DNA this cannot be confirmed. The CDR3 runs 17 residues. CDR3 sequence reads: CASSLGSSDSSYNEQFF.

The V and J genes are TRBV20-1 and TRBJ2-1. Germline lookup yields CDR1 DFQATT and CDR2 SNEGSKA (reference sequence). This CDR3 is 14 amino acids long. This CDR3 is CSARGRLRTYEQFF.

The chain links TRBV29-1 to TRBJ1-2; TCRdb returns TRBD1, unconfirmable since there is no DNA. CDR1 is SQVTM and CDR2 is ANQGSEA in the germline V gene. The CDR3 runs to 12 residues. The chain's CDR3 is CSVDRVDYGYTF.

CDR3 residues: CSVDGSLNEQFF. The chain combines TRBV29-1 with TRBJ2-1; TCRdb proposes TRBD2, but this gene call is untestable without DNA. The CDR3 has 12 amino acids. CDR1 is SQVTM and CDR2 is ANQGSEA in the germline V gene.

The V call is TRBV30, the J call TRBJ2-2; the TCRdb call, TRBD2, lacks DNA for checking. This CDR3 comprises 16 residues. Germline CDR1 and CDR2: GTSNPN and SVGIG (reference sequence). The CDR3 loop reads CAWAHATSGRAGELFF.

This chain uses TRBV15 with TRBJ1-6; TCRdb indicates TRBD1, and absent DNA this call remains unverified. CDR1 is LNHNV and CDR2 is YYDKDF in the germline V gene (reference sequence). This CDR3 is built from 16 residues. CDR3 in amino acids: CATSRTGTGGFSPLHF. Full variable domain (missing parts from reference TRBV15 and TRBJ1-6): DAMVIQNPRYQVTQFGKPVTLSCSQTLNHNVMYWYQQKSSQAPKLLFHYYDKDFNNEADTPDNFQSRRPNTSFCFLDIRSPGLGDTAMYLCATSRTGTGGFSPLHFGNGTRLTVT.

The chain recombines TRBV20-1 with TRBJ1-5; TCRdb reports TRBD1, a call that lacks DNA to check it against. CDR1 and CDR2 from the germline V gene are DFQATT and SNEGSKA (reference sequence). This CDR3 is built from 14 residues. CDR3 amino acids: CSARGTGAYQPQHF.

The chain joins TRBV12-3 or TRBV12-4 to TRBJ1-6. The CDR3 extends over 11 amino acids. The CDR3 here is CASGPHSPLHF.

The gene calls are TRBV6-2 or TRBV6-3 and TRBJ2-3; TCRdb lists TRBD2, though no DNA is available to test this call. CDR3 size: 20 residues. Germline-derived CDR1 and CDR2 are MNHEY and SVGEGT. The CDR3 sequence: CASSYVTGPSTRRGTDTQYF.

The chain couples TRBV27 to TRBJ2-7; the D call from TCRdb, TRBD1, cannot be confirmed without DNA. The CDR3 length is 14 residues. Germline V gives CDR1 MNHEY, CDR2 SMNVEV (reference sequence). The CDR3 loop reads CASSKGAGAYEQYF.

The rearrangement links TRBV30 to TRBJ2-1. Germline V gene lookup returns CDR1 GTSNPN and CDR2 SVGIG (reference sequence). The CDR3 runs 12 residues. CDR3: CAWAITRHEQFF.

The rearrangement uses TRBV7-8 and TRBJ2-1; the D call of TRBD2 rests on TCRdb alone, since no DNA is present to check it. The CDR3 contains 14 residues. Germline lookup yields CDR1 SGHVS and CDR2 FQNEAQ. Here the CDR3 reads CASSPSASRSEQFF.

The V and J genes are TRBV28 and TRBJ2-2. The CDR3 runs to 17 residues. In germline, CDR1 is MDHEN, CDR2 SYDVKM. This CDR3 reads CASSLLSSVRFDGELFF.

The V and J genes are TRBV3-1 and TRBJ1-1; TCRdb's assignment of TRBD1 cannot be checked, as there is no DNA. The germline CDR1 and CDR2 sequences are LGHDT and YNNKEL (reference sequence). The CDR3 is made up of 17 amino acids. The CDR3 loop reads CASSQQPHRVANTEAFF.

J is TRBJ2-5 and V is TRBV28. Germline values: CDR1 MDHEN, CDR2 SYDVKM. The CDR3 contains 14 residues. The CDR3 sequence is CASSSVSYQETQYF.

The chain's CDR3 is CASRPGTSGHEQYF. The chain recombines TRBV6-2 or TRBV6-3 with TRBJ2-7; checking the TCRdb D call of TRBD2 is not possible without DNA. CDR3 length equals 14 residues. CDR1 is MNHEY, CDR2 SVGEGT, per germline.

CDR3 residues: CASSSVGGHLNEQFF. V and J are TRBV7-9 and TRBJ2-1. The CDR3 is 15 amino acids. Germline V gene lookup returns CDR1 SEHNR and CDR2 FQNEAQ (reference sequence).

The chain uses TRBV25-1 and TRBJ2-7. This CDR3 contains 11 residues. Germline lookup yields CDR1 MGHDK and CDR2 SYGVNS. The CDR3 reads CASSEYREQYF.

The chain uses TRBV4-2 and TRBJ2-1; the D call from TCRdb, TRBD2, cannot be confirmed without DNA. Germline loops: CDR1 LGHNA, CDR2 YNFKEQ. The CDR3 runs 15 residues. The CDR3 reads CASSPGTSVDNEQFF.

The chain recombines TRBV9 with TRBJ2-7. This CDR3 is built from 14 residues. Germline V gives CDR1 SGDLS, CDR2 YYNGEE. CDR3 region: CASSANLRSDEQYF.

The V and J genes are TRBV9 and TRBJ2-5; the D gene TCRdb calls, TRBD1, cannot be checked with no DNA. CDR1 SGDLS and CDR2 YYNGEE come from the germline V gene. This CDR3 has 14 residues. The CDR3 loop reads CASSVDQGRTTQYF.

The rearrangement uses TRBV29-1 and TRBJ2-7; without DNA, the TCRdb call of TRBD1 cannot be checked. This CDR3 is built from 13 residues. CDR1 is SQVTM and CDR2 is ANQGSEA in the germline V gene. The CDR3 loop is CSAAGTLSYEQYF.

The chain has TRBV5-1 and TRBJ2-1; the TRBD2 assignment by TCRdb is unverifiable without DNA. CDR1 is SGHRS, CDR2 YFSETQ, per germline. This CDR3 comprises 15 residues. The CDR3 sequence: CASSSGLLPYNEQFF.

The chain employs TRBV29-1 and TRBJ2-3; TCRdb proposes TRBD1, but this gene call is untestable without DNA. The germline V gene has CDR1 SQVTM and CDR2 ANQGSEA. The CDR3 runs 15 residues. The CDR3 sequence: CSVYIDRGYTDTQYF.

CDR3: CAWTGGAGVQETQYF. The V and J genes are TRBV30 and TRBJ2-5; there is no DNA to check the TCRdb D call of TRBD1. The CDR3 totals 15 residues. From germline, CDR1 is GTSNPN and CDR2 SVGIG (reference sequence).

This chain joins TRBV28 and TRBJ2-7; the TCRdb D gene call, TRBD1, has no DNA to confirm it. The germline V gene has CDR1 MDHEN and CDR2 SYDVKM. The length of the CDR3 is 14 residues. CDR3 loop: CASSMPRGFYEQYF.

The J gene is TRBJ2-3, the V gene TRBV29-1; absent DNA, TCRdb's TRBD1 call cannot be checked. The CDR3 spans 12 residues. Per germline, CDR1 SQVTM and CDR2 ANQGSEA. CDR3 region: CSVGQSTDTQYF.